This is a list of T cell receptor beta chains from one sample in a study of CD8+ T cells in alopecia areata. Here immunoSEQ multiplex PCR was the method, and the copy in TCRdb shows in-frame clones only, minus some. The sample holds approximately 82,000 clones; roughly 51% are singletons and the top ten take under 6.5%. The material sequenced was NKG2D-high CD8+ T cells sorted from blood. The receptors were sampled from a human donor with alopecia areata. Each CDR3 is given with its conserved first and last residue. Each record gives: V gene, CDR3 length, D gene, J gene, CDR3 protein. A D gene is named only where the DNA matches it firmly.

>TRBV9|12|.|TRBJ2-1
CASSDGGDEQFF
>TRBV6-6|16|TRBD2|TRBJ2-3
CASSYELAASTDTQYF
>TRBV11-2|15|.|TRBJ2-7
CASSLGRMGSYEQYF
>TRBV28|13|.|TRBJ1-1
CASSFSPLTEAFF
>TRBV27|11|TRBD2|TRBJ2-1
CASHAGEEQFF
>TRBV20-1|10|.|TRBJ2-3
CSAISDTQYF
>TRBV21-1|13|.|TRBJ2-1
CASSKRDRVRQFF
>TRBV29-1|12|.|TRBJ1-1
CSVEDLNTEAFF
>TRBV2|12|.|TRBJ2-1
CASEPYHGEQFF
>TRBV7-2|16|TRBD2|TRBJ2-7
CASSLGRASGTYEQYF
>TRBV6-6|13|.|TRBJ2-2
CASGLANTGELFF
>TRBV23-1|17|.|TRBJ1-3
CASSGEEGIGSGNTIYF
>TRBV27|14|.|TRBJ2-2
CASSLYRDTGELFF
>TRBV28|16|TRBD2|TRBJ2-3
CASSSPLLAGTDTQYF
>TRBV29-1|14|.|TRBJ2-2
CSVETLTNTGELFF
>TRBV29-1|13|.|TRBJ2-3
CSADGGPTDTQYF
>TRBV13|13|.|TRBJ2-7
CASTLGRNYEQYF
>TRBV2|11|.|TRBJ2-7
CASSGGAEQYF
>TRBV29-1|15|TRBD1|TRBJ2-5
CSVEGGQGHGETQYF
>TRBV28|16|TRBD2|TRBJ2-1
CASSSPAGAYPNEQFF
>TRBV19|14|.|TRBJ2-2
CATQLGRGAGELFF
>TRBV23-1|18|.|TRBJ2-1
CASSQSRQQKSSYNEQFF
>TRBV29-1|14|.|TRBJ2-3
CSANAAVAADTQYF
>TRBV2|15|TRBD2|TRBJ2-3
CASIRLATSTDTQYF
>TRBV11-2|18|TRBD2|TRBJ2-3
CASSLEFSGGISTDTQYF
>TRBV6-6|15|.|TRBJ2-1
CASSFQQTFYNEQFF
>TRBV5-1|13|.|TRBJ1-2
CASSFDTIDGYTF
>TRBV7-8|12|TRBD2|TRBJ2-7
CASSSRGDEQYF
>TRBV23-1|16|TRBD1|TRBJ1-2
CASSQFVDRGQGGYTF